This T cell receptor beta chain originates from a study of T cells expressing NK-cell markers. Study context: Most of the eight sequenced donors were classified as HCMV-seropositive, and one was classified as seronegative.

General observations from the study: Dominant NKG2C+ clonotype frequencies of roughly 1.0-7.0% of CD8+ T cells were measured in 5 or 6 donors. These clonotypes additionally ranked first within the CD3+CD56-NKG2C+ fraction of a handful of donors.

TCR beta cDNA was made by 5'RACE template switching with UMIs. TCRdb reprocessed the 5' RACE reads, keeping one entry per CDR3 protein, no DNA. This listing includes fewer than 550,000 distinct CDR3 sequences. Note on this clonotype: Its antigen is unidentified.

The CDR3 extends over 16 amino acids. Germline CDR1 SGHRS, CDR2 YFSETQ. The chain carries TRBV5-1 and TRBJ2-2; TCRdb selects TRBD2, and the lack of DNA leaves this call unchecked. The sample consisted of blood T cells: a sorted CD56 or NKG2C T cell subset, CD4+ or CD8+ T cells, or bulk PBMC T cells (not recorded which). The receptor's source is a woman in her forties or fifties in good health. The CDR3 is CASSLLVAENTGELFF.